The T cell receptor beta chain under discussion was sequenced for a study of blood T cell repertoires in COVID-19. About the research overall: The United States, Italy and Spain provided the acute and convalescent COVID-19 samples.

The data were produced by immunoSEQ multiplex PCR, yet TCRdb's version contains in-frame clones alone and is incomplete. The sample holds approximately 100,000 clones; over 70% are singletons and the top ten take around 4.7%. This TCR was recovered from a human donor in a cohort sampled during active or convalescent COVID-19. The specimen sequenced was peripheral blood.

The CDR3 here is CASSSRTSGNYNEQFF. In nucleotides, the CDR3 is TGTGCCAGCAGCTCACGGACTAGCGGGAACTACAATGAGCAGTTCTTC. This chain links TRBV11-2 with TRBJ2-1; 12 bases agree with TRBD2. The germline gives CDR1 SGHAT, CDR2 FQNNGV. This CDR3 has 16 amino acids. Unmatched junction bases numbered 4, after V lost 4 bases and J lost 3 bases.